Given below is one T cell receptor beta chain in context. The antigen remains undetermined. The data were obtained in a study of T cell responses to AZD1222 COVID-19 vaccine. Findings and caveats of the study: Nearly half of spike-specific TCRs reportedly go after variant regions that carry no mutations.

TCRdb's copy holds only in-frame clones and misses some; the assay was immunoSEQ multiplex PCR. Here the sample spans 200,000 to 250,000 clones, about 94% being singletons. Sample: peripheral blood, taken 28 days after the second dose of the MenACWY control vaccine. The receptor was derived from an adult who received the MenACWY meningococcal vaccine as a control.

CDR3 bases: TGCAGCGTCAAAGTGGGGGGCTCTGGGGCCAACGTCCTGACTTTC. Translation: CSVKVGGSGANVLTF. This rearrangement joins TRBV29-1 to TRBJ2-6, with D perhaps matching TRBD2 (6 bases). The CDR3 extends over 15 amino acids. Germline-derived CDR1 and CDR2 are SQVTM and ANQGSEA. Trimming shortened V by 6 bases and J by 0 bases, and 12 bases separated the two germline ends.